This T cell receptor (beta chain) originates from a study of blood T cell repertoires in COVID-19. Study-wide context: Sources were T cells, B-cell-depleted T cells, or PBMCs; the material itself was cDNA or gDNA.

V shed 8 bases and J 6 bases; nucleotides not matched to a gene: 6. The CDR3 consists of 14 residues. Germline V CDR1 and CDR2: WSHSY, SAAADI. TCRdb keeps only in-frame clones here, not all; method: immunoSEQ multiplex PCR. The sample includes about 320,000 clones, 85% to 90% of them seen just once. Clinical history reported by participants formed the basis on which cohorts were assigned. Sequencing was done on a sample of PBMCs or T cells enriched from blood (not recorded which). This TCR was recovered from a woman between 18 and 29 years old who had recovered from COVID-19. The chain links TRBV10-2 to TRBJ2-1, with 11 bases lining up with TRBD2. The CDR3 DNA is TGCGCCAGCGCTTTAGCGGGAGGGGTCAATGAGCAGTTCTTC. Its translation is CASALAGGVNEQFF.